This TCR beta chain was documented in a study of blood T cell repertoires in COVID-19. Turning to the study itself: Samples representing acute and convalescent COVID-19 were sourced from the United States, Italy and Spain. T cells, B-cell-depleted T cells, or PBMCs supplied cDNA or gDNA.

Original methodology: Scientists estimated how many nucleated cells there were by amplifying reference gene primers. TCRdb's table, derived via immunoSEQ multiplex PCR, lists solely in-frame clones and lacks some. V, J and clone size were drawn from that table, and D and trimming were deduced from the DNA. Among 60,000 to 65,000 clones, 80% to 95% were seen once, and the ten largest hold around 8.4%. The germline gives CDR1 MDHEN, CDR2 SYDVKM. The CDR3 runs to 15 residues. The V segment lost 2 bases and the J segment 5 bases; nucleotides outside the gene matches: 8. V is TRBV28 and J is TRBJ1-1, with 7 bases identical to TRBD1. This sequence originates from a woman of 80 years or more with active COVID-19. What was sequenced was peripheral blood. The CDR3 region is CASSLLLRGRTEAFF. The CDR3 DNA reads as TGTGCCAGCAGTTTACTATTGAGGGGGCGGACTGAAGCTTTCTTT.